These T cell receptor beta chains were read from a single sample in a study of spatial heterogeneity in lung cancer. A single record per CDR3 protein comes from TCRdb applying MiXCR to the 5' RACE reads. Of over 14,000 distinct CDR3 sequences in the sample, about a tenth are singletons; the top ten hold approximately 32%. The starting material was PBMCs, obtained at surgery. The receptor source for this set is a male donor with early-stage non-small cell lung cancer. CDR3s include the opening cysteine and the closing phenylalanine or tryptophan. Each record gives: J gene, V gene, clone size, CDR3 protein. Size is omitted from some rows. Given values are once, few, many or a class for expanded clones.

>TRBJ2-1|TRBV5-1|many
CASSLVHRQGGGNEQFF
>TRBJ2-3|TRBV5-4|many
CASSWRENIPDTQYF
>TRBJ2-3|TRBV6-1|many
CASSENLAGVADTQYF
>TRBJ2-7|TRBV28|many
CATSGTGSSYEQYF
>TRBJ2-5|TRBV6-2/TRBV6-3|many
CASSYVREETQYF
>TRBJ1-5|TRBV3-1|few
CASSPGSNQPQHF
>TRBJ2-1|TRBV7-9|many
CASSFGTGRSYNEQFF
>TRBJ1-1|TRBV7-6|medium-sized
CASSLGGGRTEAFF
>TRBJ2-2|TRBV27|many
CASSRAGLTGELFF
>TRBJ2-1|TRBV20-1|many
CSAEGGGGYNEQFF
>TRBJ2-4|TRBV11-3|many
CASSSGRGPGIQYF
>TRBJ1-2|TRBV2|few
CAREQRGLYGYTF
>TRBJ2-7|TRBV7-9|many
CASSPQTGAYEQYF
>TRBJ1-1|TRBV11-2|many
CASSFRSFGERTEAFF
>TRBJ2-7|TRBV12-5|medium-sized
CASGSGTALGEQYF
>TRBJ2-1|TRBV2|many
CASSRDTPEDEQFF
>TRBJ2-1|TRBV7-9|many
CASSAGTGAYNEQFF
>TRBJ1-5|TRBV29-1|-
CSVRGAQQDQPQHF
>TRBJ1-1|TRBV4-3|many
CASSQSYSELRAFF
>TRBJ2-1|TRBV7-2|many
CASSLVARGPYNEQFF
>TRBJ2-3|TRBV28|many
CASSMDSGGGDTQYF
>TRBJ1-4|TRBV28|many
CASSLSLATDRGFLVGEKLFF
>TRBJ2-7|TRBV20-1|many
CSAGTSGVPYEQYF
>TRBJ1-3|TRBV29-1|few
CSVDLEPSGNTIYF
>TRBJ1-6|TRBV28|few
CASSRFSPLHF
>TRBJ2-4|TRBV7-9|many
CASSSPSYGNIQYF
>TRBJ2-3|TRBV20-1|many
CSAQTVGGQYF
>TRBJ2-3|TRBV12-3/TRBV12-4|few
CASSLGRGDADTQYF
>TRBJ1-6|TRBV20-1|many
CSARRDSSYNSPLHF
>TRBJ2-2|TRBV7-3|many
CASSLDGRGPSTGELFF
>TRBJ1-4|TRBV2|many
CASSGLNRGAEKLFF
>TRBJ2-1|TRBV5-1|many
CASSFRGSGTPQNEQFF
>TRBJ2-1|TRBV29-1|many
CSVEAGAGNEQFF
>TRBJ2-1|TRBV4-1|many
CASSPSGTGGYNEQFF
>TRBJ1-1|TRBV7-2|medium-sized
CASSLAIGTEAFF
>TRBJ2-7|TRBV20-1|many
CSAIELAGGLPFYEQYF
>TRBJ2-2|TRBV15|many
CATRRDSNTGELFF
>TRBJ2-3|TRBV28|many
CASSFSLQGTSTDTQYF
>TRBJ1-5|TRBV7-6|medium-sized
CASSLEGGQPQHF
>TRBJ2-5|TRBV5-5|many
CASSLETVVTETQYF
>TRBJ2-5|TRBV19|many
CASSKDRTKTQYF
>TRBJ2-5|TRBV7-2|few
CASSSGYQETQYF
>TRBJ2-5|TRBV6-6|many
CASREGLPYGETQYF
>TRBJ1-5|TRBV19|many
CASSIGDNQPQHF
>TRBJ2-3|TRBV28|medium-sized
CASSFLSGTDTQYF
>TRBJ2-7|TRBV3-1|many
CASSQGTHGGEQYF
>TRBJ1-6|TRBV20-1|many
CSARGGQGQTSPLHF
>TRBJ2-1|TRBV6-5|many
CASSPRLRNGLNEQFF